This is a list of T cell receptor beta chains from one sample in a study of blood T cell repertoires in COVID-19. Only in-frame clones appear in the TCRdb table, and some are missing; sequencing was by immunoSEQ multiplex PCR. The sample contains 200,000 to 300,000 clones, about 88% of which appear only once. Sequencing was done on a sample of peripheral blood. The receptors stem from a young man with active or convalescent COVID-19. CDR3s include the opening cysteine and the closing phenylalanine or tryptophan. A D gene is named only where the DNA matches it firmly. The size of a clone is reported for some rows only, either as once, few or many, or as a class for expanded clones.

clone_size,j_call,d_call,v_call,cdr3_length,cdr3_nt,cdr3_aa
.,TRBJ2-5,.,TRBV30,13,TGTGCCTGTGGACCTAGCGTACAAGAGACCCAGTACTTC,CACGPSVQETQYF
.,TRBJ1-2,.,TRBV7-8,15,TGTGCCAGCAGCTTAACAGGGCAGGACTACTATGGCTACACCTTC,CASSLTGQDYYGYTF
.,TRBJ1-1,TRBD1,TRBV9,16,TGTGCCAGCAGCGTCGGCCAGCAGGGGGTGAACACTGAAGCTTTCTTT,CASSVGQQGVNTEAFF
.,TRBJ2-7,TRBD1,TRBV11-2,14,TGTGCCAGCAGCTTATCCGACAGGGGCTACGAGCAGTACTTC,CASSLSDRGYEQYF
.,TRBJ2-1,.,TRBV2,12,TGTGCCAGCAGTGAAGGGACTGTCCGAAAGTTCTTC,CASSEGTVRKFF
.,TRBJ2-7,TRBD2,TRBV7-2,13,TGTGCCAGCAGCTTAAGCGGGGCCTACGAGCAGTACTTC,CASSLSGAYEQYF
.,TRBJ1-1,.,TRBV9,14,TGTGCCAGCAGCGCCTCAACAGGGTATACTGAAGCTTTCTTT,CASSASTGYTEAFF
.,TRBJ2-1,TRBD2,TRBV5-8,16,TGTGCCAGCAGCTTGCCCACGGGGGGGCTACGGTATGAGCAGTTCTTC,CASSLPTGGLRYEQFF
.,TRBJ1-5,.,TRBV18,15,TGTGCCAGCTCACCGCTTTTCGGGGACAATCAGCCCCAGCATTTT,CASSPLFGDNQPQHF
.,TRBJ1-1,.,TRBV5-1,14,TGCGCCAGCAGCTTGTCTATTGTGAACACTGAAGCTTTCTTT,CASSLSIVNTEAFF
.,TRBJ2-1,TRBD1,TRBV4-1,14,TGCGCCAGCAGCCGCGACAGGGGGTACAATGAGCAGTTCTTC,CASSRDRGYNEQFF
.,TRBJ1-4,.,TRBV2,15,TGTGCCAGCAGTGAAAGGGGGACGGGAGGTGAAAAACTGTTTTTT,CASSERGTGGEKLFF
once,TRBJ2-5,TRBD2,TRBV7-9,17,TGTGCCAGCGAAACCGGGACTAGCGGTTTTTTAGGAGAGACCCAGTACTTC,CASETGTSGFLGETQYF
few,TRBJ1-6,TRBD1,TRBV19,14,TGTGCCAGTAGTACCGGGACAGGGAACTCACCCCTCCACTTT,CASSTGTGNSPLHF
.,TRBJ2-2,TRBD1,TRBV2,15,TGTGCCAGCAGGAAGGGACAGGGTTGGACCGGGGAGCTGTTTTTT,CASRKGQGWTGELFF
.,TRBJ2-7,.,TRBV5-1,12,TGCGCCAGCAGCCCGAGCTCCTACGAGCAGTACTTC,CASSPSSYEQYF
.,TRBJ2-2,.,TRBV7-3,14,TGTGCCAGCAGCCCACTAGCGAACACCGGGGAGCTGTTTTTT,CASSPLANTGELFF
.,TRBJ1-4,TRBD1,TRBV7-9,15,TGTGCCAGCAGCTTACAACAGGGGGCAGGTGAAAAACTGTTTTTT,CASSLQQGAGEKLFF
.,TRBJ2-5,.,TRBV7-2,14,TGTGCCAGCAGCTTAGAATGGGCCCAAGAGACCCAGTACTTC,CASSLEWAQETQYF
.,TRBJ2-7,.,TRBV14,18,TGTGCCAGCAGCCAAGATCCTTCACCGGGACAACCGGGATACGAGCAGTACTTC,CASSQDPSPGQPGYEQYF
.,TRBJ2-2,TRBD1,TRBV10-3,12,TGTGCCATCAGCACGGGACAGGTTGACCTGTTTTTT,CAISTGQVDLFF
.,TRBJ2-6,.,TRBV7-3,13,TGTGCCAGCAGGGCCTCTGGGGCCAACGTCCTGACTTTC,CASRASGANVLTF
.,TRBJ2-7,TRBD2,TRBV5-1,12,TGCGCCAGCAGCTTCAGGGAGGGCGAGCAGTACTTC,CASSFREGEQYF
.,TRBJ2-1,TRBD2,TRBV9,14,TGTGCCAGCAGCCCAGGACTAGCGTGGAATGAGCAGTTCTTC,CASSPGLAWNEQFF
.,TRBJ2-3,.,TRBV4-1,15,TGCGCCAGCAGCCAAGGTGACAGAGAAACAGATACGCAGTATTTT,CASSQGDRETDTQYF
.,TRBJ1-1,.,TRBV30,13,TGTGCCTGGACTGCAGATCGGAACACTGAAGCTTTCTTT,CAWTADRNTEAFF
.,TRBJ2-5,TRBD1,TRBV18,15,TGTGCCAGCTCACCCGGACAGGGGTCCCAAGAGACCCAGTACTTC,CASSPGQGSQETQYF
.,TRBJ1-1,.,TRBV6-1,15,TGTGCCAGCAGTGAGGACAGCCCATTGAACACTGAAGCTTTCTTT,CASSEDSPLNTEAFF
.,TRBJ1-4,.,TRBV6-5,14,TGTGCCAGCAGTCGGACTCCCCGGGGGGAAAAACTGTTTTTT,CASSRTPRGEKLFF
.,TRBJ2-1,TRBD1,TRBV9,17,TGTGCCAGCAGCGTCTTCGCCGGGACAGGTCCCTACAATGAGCAGTTCTTC,CASSVFAGTGPYNEQFF
.,TRBJ1-4,TRBD1,TRBV4-2,15,TGTGCCAGCAGCCAAGATGAGACAGGGCCCCTGAGTCTGTTTTTT,CASSQDETGPLSLFF
.,TRBJ1-3,.,TRBV19,15,TGTGCCAGTAGTATTGGCAGTCCCCCCGGAAACACCATATATTTT,CASSIGSPPGNTIYF
.,TRBJ2-2,.,TRBV6-2/TRBV6-3,15,TGTGCCAGCAGTTACGTACTACAAAACACCGGGGAGCTGTTTTTT,CASSYVLQNTGELFF
.,TRBJ2-7,TRBD1,TRBV10-2,14,TGCGCCAGCAGTGATCGAAGGACAGGGGACGAGCAGTACTTC,CASSDRRTGDEQYF
.,TRBJ2-5,.,TRBV6-2/TRBV6-3,12,TGTGCCAGCAGTTACTCGACACAGACCCAGTACTTC,CASSYSTQTQYF
.,TRBJ2-2,TRBD1,TRBV7-9,17,TGTGCCAGCAGCTTAGCCCGGGACAGGGACGACACCGGGGAGCTGTTTTTT,CASSLARDRDDTGELFF
.,TRBJ2-3,.,TRBV5-1,18,TGCGCCAGCAGCTACACTCCCAATACTAGGTTTGTTACAGATACGCAGTATTTT,CASSYTPNTRFVTDTQYF
.,TRBJ1-2,.,TRBV25-1,17,TGTGCCAGCAGTGAATTTCACGAGGATTCAACTAACTATGGCTACACCTTC,CASSEFHEDSTNYGYTF
.,TRBJ1-1,.,TRBV6-2/TRBV6-3,16,TGTGCCAGCAGTTACGAGGTAGCAGGGGTCAACACTGAAGCTTTCTTT,CASSYEVAGVNTEAFF
.,TRBJ1-2,.,TRBV27,15,TGTGCCAGCAGTCCCACCGGGGAGCGTCGGTATGGCTACACCTTC,CASSPTGERRYGYTF
few,TRBJ2-2,.,TRBV18,12,TGTGCCAGCTCACCCGACACCGGGGAGCTGTTTTTT,CASSPDTGELFF
.,TRBJ1-2,TRBD1,TRBV6-5,15,TGTGCCAGCATTCCGGGACAGGGTAAGAACTATGGCTACACCTTC,CASIPGQGKNYGYTF
.,TRBJ1-1,TRBD1,TRBV27,16,TGTGCCAGCAGTTTATCGGACAGGGGGCGAGACACTGAAGCTTTCTTT,CASSLSDRGRDTEAFF
few,TRBJ2-5,TRBD2,TRBV27,19,TGTGCCAGCAGTTTATCATTCACGACTAGCGGGGGACTAAGGGAGACCCAGTACTTC,CASSLSFTTSGGLRETQYF
.,TRBJ2-1,TRBD2,TRBV9,18,TGTGCCAGCAGCGGAAGACTAGCGGGGGGTGTAACCTACAATGAGCAGTTCTTC,CASSGRLAGGVTYNEQFF
.,TRBJ2-7,TRBD2,TRBV5-1,15,TGCGCCAGCAGCTTGTTCGGGGGGAGCTCCTACGAGCAGTACTTC,CASSLFGGSSYEQYF
.,TRBJ2-1,.,TRBV20-1,16,TGCAGTGCTAGTCTTACGCGAAGCGGCTCCTACAATGAGCAGTTCTTC,CSASLTRSGSYNEQFF
few,TRBJ1-2,TRBD1,TRBV6-6,15,TGTGCCAGCAGTTACCTCGGGACAGGGGCCTATGGCTACACCTTC,CASSYLGTGAYGYTF
few,TRBJ1-2,TRBD1,TRBV18,13,TGTGCCAGCTCACCCGGGACAGACTATGGCTACACCTTC,CASSPGTDYGYTF
.,TRBJ2-5,TRBD2,TRBV7-2,18,TGTGCCAGCAGCTTAGCCTTACTAGCGGGGGACCACCAAGAGACCCAGTACTTC,CASSLALLAGDHQETQYF
.,TRBJ1-2,TRBD1,TRBV29-1,15,TGCAGCGCCGAACCCACAGGGGATAAGGTCTATGGCTACACCTTC,CSAEPTGDKVYGYTF